This T cell receptor beta chain was recovered during a study of yellow fever vaccine responses in identical twins. Note on this clonotype: The antigen is unknown.

TCRdb recomputed calls from the RT-PCR reads with MiXCR, one row per CDR3 protein. The table lists 35,000 or so distinct CDR3 sequences, about three fifths of them singletons. Study-level results: Vaccine T cell responses of twins reportedly seemed partly convergent and partly personalized.

CDR1 is LGHNA and CDR2 is YSLEER in the germline V gene. The CDR3 has 17 residues. The ends were cut back, 3 bases at V and 2 bases at J, with 20 bases in the middle. The rearrangement uses TRBV4-3 and TRBJ2-7; D possibly matches TRBD1 or TRBD2 (5 bases each). Sequencing used T cells from blood (PBMCs), unsorted or a sorted subset (not recorded which), obtained before or after yellow fever vaccination (not recorded which). The source of this sequence is a woman between 18 and 29 years old who received the yellow fever vaccine. The CDR3 sequence: CASSQAASPGPAYEQYF. CDR3 bases: TGCGCCAGCAGCCAGGCTGCTTCTCCGGGACCCGCCTACGAGCAGTACTTC.